This T cell receptor beta chain was documented in a study of blood T cell repertoires in COVID-19. Study context: Samples taken during acute and convalescent COVID-19 were collected in the United States, Italy and Spain. T cells, B-cell-depleted T cells, or PBMCs provided the cDNA or gDNA that served as material.

CDR3 length equals 14 residues. The J segment lost 5 bases and the V segment lost 7 bases, leaving 5 bases of the junction unmatched. The germline V gene encodes CDR1 LNHDA and CDR2 SQIVND (reference sequence). Seattle patients were enrolled while actively infected and followed longitudinally. Methods used by the authors: For nucleated cells, counts were estimated from reference gene primer amplification. Measured with immunoSEQ multiplex PCR; TCRdb has only the in-frame clones, and not every one. V, J and clone size reflect that table, while D and trimming were determined from the DNA. The sample includes 250,000 to 300,000 clones, approximately 86% of them seen just once.

The rearrangement links TRBV19 to TRBJ2-3; 11 bases map to TRBD2. The receptor was derived from a woman aged 70 to 79 with COVID-19, enrolled during active disease. Material: peripheral blood. For the CDR3, the DNA is TGTGCCAGTAAACTAGCGGGGGCAGGAGATACGCAGTATTTT. Its protein is CASKLAGAGDTQYF.